This entry concerns a single T cell receptor (beta chain). Treatment given: oral pan-JAK inhibitor, 5-10 mg twice daily. The record originates from a study of CD8+ T cells in alopecia areata. The V and J ends lost 8 bases and 4 bases, in that order; junction bases with no gene match: 4. Germline V gene data show CDR1 as SEHNR and CDR2 as FQNEAQ (reference sequence). This CDR3 has 15 amino acids. RNA was extracted and reverse transcribed into cDNA as the sequencing template. Here immunoSEQ multiplex PCR was the method, and the copy in TCRdb shows in-frame clones only, minus some. The sample holds approximately 140,000 clones, around four fifths seen once.

This material consisted of CD8+ T cells sorted from blood, taken at week 4, from a patient treated with tofacitinib. This sequence originates from a human donor with alopecia areata. The chain is built from TRBV7-9 and TRBJ2-1; the match to TRBD2 covers 14 bases. The CDR3 nucleotides read TGTGCCAGCGGGACTAGCGGGGGAAATTACAATGAGCAGTTCTTC. This gives the protein CASGTSGGNYNEQFF.